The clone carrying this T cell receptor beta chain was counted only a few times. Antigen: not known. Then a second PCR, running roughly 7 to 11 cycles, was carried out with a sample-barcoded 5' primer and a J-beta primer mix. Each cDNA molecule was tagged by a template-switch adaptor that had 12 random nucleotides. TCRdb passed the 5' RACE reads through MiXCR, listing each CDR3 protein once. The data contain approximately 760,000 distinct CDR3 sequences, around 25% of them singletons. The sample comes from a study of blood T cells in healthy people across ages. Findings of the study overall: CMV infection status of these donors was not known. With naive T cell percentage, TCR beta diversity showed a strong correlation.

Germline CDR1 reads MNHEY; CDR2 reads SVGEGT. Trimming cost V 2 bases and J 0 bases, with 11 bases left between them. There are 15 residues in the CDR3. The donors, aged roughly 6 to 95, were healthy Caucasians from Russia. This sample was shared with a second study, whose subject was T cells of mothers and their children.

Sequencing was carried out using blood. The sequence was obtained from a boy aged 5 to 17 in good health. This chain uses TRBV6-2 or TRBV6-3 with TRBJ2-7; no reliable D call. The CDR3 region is CASSYLQQISYEQYF. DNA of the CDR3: TGTGCCAGCAGTTACCTCCAACAGATCTCCTACGAGCAGTACTTC.